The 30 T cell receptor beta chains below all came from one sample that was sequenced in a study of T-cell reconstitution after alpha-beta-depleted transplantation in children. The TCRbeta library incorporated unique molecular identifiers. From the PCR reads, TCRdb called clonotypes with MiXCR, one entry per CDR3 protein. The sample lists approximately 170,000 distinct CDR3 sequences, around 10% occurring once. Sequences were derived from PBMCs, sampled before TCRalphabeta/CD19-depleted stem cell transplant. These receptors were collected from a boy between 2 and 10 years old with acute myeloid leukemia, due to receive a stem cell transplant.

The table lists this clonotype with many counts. The CDR3 loop is CASSFQGAKNEKLFF. DNA of the CDR3: TGCGCCAGCAGCTTCCAGGGGGCTAAAAATGAAAAACTGTTTTTT. This chain links TRBV5-1 with TRBJ1-4; 8 nucleotides align to TRBD1. The V and J ends lost 2 bases and 5 bases, in that order; junction bases with no gene match: 5. This CDR3 is built from 15 residues. Germline V gene sequence: CDR1 SGHRS, CDR2 YFSETQ.

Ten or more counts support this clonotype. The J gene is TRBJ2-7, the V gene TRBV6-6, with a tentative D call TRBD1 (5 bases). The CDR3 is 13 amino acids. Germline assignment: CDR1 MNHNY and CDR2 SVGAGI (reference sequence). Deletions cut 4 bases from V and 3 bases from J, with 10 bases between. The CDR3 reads CASSSQGNYEQYF. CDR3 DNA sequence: TGTGCCAGCAGTTCCCAGGGTAACTACGAGCAGTACTTC.

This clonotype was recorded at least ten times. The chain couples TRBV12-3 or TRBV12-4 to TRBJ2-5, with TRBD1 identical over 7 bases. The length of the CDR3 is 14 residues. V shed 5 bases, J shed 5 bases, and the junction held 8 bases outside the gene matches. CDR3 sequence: CASSERRRGETQYF. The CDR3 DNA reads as TGTGCCAGCAGTGAACGCCGCAGGGGGGAGACCCAGTACTTC.

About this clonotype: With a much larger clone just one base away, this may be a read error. The CDR3 DNA reads TGTGTCAGCAGCTTAACCTTGGGAAGGCCCAATGAGCAGTTCTTC. This gives the protein CVSSLTLGRPNEQFF. This chain uses TRBV5-6 with TRBJ2-1, with D unclear. CDR1 is SGHDT and CDR2 is YYEEEE in the germline V gene. The CDR3 length is 15 residues.

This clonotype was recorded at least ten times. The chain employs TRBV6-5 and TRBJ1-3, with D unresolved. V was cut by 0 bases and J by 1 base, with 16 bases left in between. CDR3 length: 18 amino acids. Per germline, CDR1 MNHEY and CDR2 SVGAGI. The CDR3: CASSYSKILAESGNTIYF. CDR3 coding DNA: TGTGCCAGCAGTTACTCGAAGATATTGGCAGAATCTGGAAACACCATATATTTT.

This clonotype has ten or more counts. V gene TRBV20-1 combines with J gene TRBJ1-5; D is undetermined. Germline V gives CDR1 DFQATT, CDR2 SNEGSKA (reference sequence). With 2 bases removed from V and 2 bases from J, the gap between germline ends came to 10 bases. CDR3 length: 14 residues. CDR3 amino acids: CSARKTAGNQPQHF. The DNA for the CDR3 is TGCAGTGCTAGAAAGACGGCAGGCAATCAGCCCCAGCATTTT.

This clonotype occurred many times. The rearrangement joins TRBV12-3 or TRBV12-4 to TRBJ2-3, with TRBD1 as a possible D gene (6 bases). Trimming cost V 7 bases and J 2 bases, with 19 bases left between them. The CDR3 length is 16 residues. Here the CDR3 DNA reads TGTGCCAGCAAAGTGGGTCCAGGGGATTTCACAGATACGCAGTATTTT. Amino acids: CASKVGPGDFTDTQYF.

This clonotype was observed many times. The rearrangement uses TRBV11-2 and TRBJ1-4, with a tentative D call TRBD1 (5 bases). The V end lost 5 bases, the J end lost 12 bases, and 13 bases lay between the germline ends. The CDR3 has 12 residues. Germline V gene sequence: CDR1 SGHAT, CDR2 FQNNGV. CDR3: CASSHGAGELFF. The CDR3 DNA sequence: TGTGCCAGCAGCCACGGAGCGGGGGAACTGTTTTTT.

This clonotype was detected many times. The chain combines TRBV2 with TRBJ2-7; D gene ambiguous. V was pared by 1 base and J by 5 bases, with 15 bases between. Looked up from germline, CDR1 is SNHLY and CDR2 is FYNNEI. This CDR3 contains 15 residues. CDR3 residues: CASSEGGLDWDEQYF. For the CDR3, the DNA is TGTGCCAGCAGTGAAGGTGGGTTGGATTGGGACGAGCAGTACTTC.

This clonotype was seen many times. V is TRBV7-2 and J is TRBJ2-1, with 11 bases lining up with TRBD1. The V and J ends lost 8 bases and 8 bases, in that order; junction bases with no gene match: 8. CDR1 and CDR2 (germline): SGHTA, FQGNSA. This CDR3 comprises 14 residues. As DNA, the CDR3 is TGTGCCAGCCTCCGGGACAGGGGGTGGGATGAGCAGTTCTTC. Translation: CASLRDRGWDEQFF.

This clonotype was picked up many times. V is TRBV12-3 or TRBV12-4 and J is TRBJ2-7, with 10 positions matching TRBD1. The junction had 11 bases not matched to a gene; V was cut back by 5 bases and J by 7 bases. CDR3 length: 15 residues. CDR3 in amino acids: CASSPQGQGNWEQYF. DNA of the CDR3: TGTGCCAGCAGTCCCCAGGGACAGGGGAATTGGGAGCAGTACTTC.

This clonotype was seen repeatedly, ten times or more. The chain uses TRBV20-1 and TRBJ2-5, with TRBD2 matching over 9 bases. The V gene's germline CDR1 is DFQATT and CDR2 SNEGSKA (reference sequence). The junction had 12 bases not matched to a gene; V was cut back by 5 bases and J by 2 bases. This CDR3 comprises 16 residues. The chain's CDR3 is CSAPAWTSVLQETQYF. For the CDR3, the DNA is TGCAGTGCTCCCGCCTGGACTAGCGTTTTACAAGAGACCCAGTACTTC.

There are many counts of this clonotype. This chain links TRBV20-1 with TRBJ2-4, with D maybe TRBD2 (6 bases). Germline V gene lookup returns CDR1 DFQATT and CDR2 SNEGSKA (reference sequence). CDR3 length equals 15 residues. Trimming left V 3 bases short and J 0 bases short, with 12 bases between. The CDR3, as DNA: TGCAGTGCTAGGGCCTTCGGGGGAGCCAAAAACATTCAGTACTTC. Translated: CSARAFGGAKNIQYF.

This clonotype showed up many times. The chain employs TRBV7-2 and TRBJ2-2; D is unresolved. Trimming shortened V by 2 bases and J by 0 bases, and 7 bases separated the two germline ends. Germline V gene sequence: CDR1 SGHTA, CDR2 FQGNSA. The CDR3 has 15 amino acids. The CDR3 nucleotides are TGTGCCAGCAGCTTACAGGCACCGAACACCGGGGAGCTGTTTTTT. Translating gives CASSLQAPNTGELFF.

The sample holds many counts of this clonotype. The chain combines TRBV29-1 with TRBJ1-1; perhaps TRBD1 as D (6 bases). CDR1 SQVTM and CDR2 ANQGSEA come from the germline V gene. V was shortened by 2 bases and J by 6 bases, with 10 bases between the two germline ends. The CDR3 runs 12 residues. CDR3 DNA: TGCAGCGTTGAACAGGGGACACCTGAAGCTTTCTTT. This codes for CSVEQGTPEAFF.

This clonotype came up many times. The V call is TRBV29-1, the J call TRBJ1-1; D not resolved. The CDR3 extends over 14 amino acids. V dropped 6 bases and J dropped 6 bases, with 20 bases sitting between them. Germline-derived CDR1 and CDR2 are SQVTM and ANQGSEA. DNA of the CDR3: TGCAGCGTCCCTGACCTTAGGAGTCCTTCTGAAGCTTTCTTT. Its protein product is CSVPDLRSPSEAFF.

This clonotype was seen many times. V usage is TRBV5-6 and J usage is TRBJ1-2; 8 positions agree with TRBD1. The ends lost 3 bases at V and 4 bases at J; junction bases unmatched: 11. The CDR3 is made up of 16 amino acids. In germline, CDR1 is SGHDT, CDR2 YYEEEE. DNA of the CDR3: TGTGCCAGCAGCTCCGTACAGACAGGGGAAGGCTATGGCTACACCTTC. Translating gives CASSSVQTGEGYGYTF.

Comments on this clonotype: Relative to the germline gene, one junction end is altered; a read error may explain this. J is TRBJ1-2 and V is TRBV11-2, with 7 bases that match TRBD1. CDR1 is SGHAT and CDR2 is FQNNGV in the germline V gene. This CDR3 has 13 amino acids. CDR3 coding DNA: TGTGCCAGCAGCCAAGACAGGGTATATGGCGACACCTTC. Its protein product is CASSQDRVYGDTF.

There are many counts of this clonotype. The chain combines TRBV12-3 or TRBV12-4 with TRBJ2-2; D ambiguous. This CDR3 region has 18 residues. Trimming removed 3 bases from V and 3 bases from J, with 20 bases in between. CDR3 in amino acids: CASSFERLTLGDTGELFF. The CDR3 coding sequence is TGTGCCAGCAGTTTTGAAAGGTTGACTCTCGGAGACACCGGGGAGCTGTTTTTT.

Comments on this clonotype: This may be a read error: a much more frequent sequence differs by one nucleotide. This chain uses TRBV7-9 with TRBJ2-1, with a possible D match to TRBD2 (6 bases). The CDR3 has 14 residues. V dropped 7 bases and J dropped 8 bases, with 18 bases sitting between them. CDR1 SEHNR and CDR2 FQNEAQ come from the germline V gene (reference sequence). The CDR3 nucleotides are TGTGCCAGCACCGGCGGGACCGTGTCTTATGAGCAGTTCTTC. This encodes CASTGGTVSYEQFF.

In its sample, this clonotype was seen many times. In nucleotides, the CDR3 is TGTGCCAGCAGCGTCACGGGGTCTGGGGCCAACGTCCTGACTTTC. Translated, it gives CASSVTGSGANVLTF. V is TRBV9 and J is TRBJ2-6; D perhaps matches TRBD2 (5 bases). The CDR3 sequence is 15 residues long. Trimming pared 2 bases from V and 1 base from J, leaving 7 bases between. The germline CDR1 and CDR2 sequences are SGDLS and YYNGEE.

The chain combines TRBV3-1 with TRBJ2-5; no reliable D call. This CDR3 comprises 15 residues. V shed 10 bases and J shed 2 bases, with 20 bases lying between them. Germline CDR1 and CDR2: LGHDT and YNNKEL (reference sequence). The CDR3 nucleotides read TGTGCCACCTGCCAAGAGGTGGGGTGGCAAGAGACCCAGTACTTC. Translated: CATCQEVGWQETQYF.

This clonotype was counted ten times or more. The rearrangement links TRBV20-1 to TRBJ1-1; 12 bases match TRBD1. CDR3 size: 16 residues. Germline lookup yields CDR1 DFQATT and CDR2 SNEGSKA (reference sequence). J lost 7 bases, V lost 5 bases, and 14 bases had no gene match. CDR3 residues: CSAWPGGTGGLGEAFF. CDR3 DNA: TGCAGTGCTTGGCCCGGAGGGACAGGGGGCCTTGGTGAAGCTTTCTTT.

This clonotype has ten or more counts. The CDR3 DNA follows: TGCAGTGCTAGCCAGGGGTCAGCCAAAAACATTCAGTACTTC. Its translation: CSASQGSAKNIQYF. The rearrangement links TRBV20-1 to TRBJ2-4; weak D call: TRBD1 (6 bases). CDR1 is DFQATT, CDR2 SNEGSKA, per germline (reference sequence). V shed 3 bases and J shed 0 bases, with 9 bases lying between them. This CDR3 region has 14 residues.

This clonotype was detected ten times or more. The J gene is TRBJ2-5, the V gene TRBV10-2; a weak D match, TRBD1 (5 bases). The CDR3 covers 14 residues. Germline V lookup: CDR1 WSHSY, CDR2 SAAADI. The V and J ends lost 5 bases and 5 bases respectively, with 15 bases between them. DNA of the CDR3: TGCGCCAGCAGTCCGGACATCGCGACGGAGACCCAGTACTTC. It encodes CASSPDIATETQYF.

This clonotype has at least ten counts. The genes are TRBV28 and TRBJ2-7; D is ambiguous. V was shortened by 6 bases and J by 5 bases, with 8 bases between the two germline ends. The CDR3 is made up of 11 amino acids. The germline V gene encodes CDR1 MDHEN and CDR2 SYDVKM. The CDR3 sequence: CASSTTHEQYF. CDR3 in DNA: TGTGCCAGCAGCACCACGCACGAGCAGTACTTC.

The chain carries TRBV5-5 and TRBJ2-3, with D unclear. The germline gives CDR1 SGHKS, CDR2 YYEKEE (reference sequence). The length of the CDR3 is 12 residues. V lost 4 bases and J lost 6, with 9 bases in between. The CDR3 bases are TGTGCCAGCAGCGTTACTGGGGATACGCAGTATTTT. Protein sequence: CASSVTGDTQYF.

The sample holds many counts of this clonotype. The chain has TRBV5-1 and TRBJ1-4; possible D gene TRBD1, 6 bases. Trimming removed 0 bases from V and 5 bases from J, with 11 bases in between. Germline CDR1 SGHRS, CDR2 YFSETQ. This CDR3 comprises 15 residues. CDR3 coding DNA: TGCGCCAGCAGCTTGGACGGGGACAAGAATGAAAAACTGTTTTTT. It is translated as CASSLDGDKNEKLFF.

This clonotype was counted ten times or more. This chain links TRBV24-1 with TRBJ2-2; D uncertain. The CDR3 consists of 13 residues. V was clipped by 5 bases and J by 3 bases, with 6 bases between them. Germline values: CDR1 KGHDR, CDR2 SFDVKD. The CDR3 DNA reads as TGTGCCACCAGTGGGCTAGACACCGGGGAGCTGTTTTTT. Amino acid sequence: CATSGLDTGELFF.

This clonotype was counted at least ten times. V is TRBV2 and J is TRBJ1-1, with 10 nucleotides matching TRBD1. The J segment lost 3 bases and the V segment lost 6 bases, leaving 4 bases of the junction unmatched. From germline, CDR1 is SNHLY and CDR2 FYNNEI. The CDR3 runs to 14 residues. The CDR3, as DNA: TGTGCCAGCAGCCCGGGGACAGGGGACACTGAAGCTTTCTTT. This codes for CASSPGTGDTEAFF.